What follows describes a single T cell receptor beta chain. No antigen is known for it. In the PCR, 60 Vbeta and 13 Jbeta primers were used. The assay was immunoSEQ multiplex PCR, and TCRdb's table has in-frame clones only and misses some. Among around 67,000 clones listed, over 75% were seen once. The data were taken from a study of cytomegalovirus exposure and HLA in healthy donors. Looking at the study overall: Within the Caucasian-associated ancestry cluster were around 80% of the roughly 400 genotyped donors. Study conclusions and caveats: An apparent linkage of common viral pathogens to several of the most significant clusters emerged in a later analysis.

CDR1 and CDR2 (germline): SNHLY, FYNNEI. This CDR3 has 15 residues. V lost 7 bases, J lost 0 bases, and 15 bases lay in between. This receptor was taken from a woman aged 30 to 39 in good health and CMV-seropositive. The chain carries TRBV2 and TRBJ1-1, with a possible D match to TRBD1 (5 bases). The sample comprised PBMCs. Here the CDR3 DNA reads TGTGCCAGCAAATCGGGGGAGCGGCTGAACACTGAAGCTTTCTTT. Amino acid sequence: CASKSGERLNTEAFF.